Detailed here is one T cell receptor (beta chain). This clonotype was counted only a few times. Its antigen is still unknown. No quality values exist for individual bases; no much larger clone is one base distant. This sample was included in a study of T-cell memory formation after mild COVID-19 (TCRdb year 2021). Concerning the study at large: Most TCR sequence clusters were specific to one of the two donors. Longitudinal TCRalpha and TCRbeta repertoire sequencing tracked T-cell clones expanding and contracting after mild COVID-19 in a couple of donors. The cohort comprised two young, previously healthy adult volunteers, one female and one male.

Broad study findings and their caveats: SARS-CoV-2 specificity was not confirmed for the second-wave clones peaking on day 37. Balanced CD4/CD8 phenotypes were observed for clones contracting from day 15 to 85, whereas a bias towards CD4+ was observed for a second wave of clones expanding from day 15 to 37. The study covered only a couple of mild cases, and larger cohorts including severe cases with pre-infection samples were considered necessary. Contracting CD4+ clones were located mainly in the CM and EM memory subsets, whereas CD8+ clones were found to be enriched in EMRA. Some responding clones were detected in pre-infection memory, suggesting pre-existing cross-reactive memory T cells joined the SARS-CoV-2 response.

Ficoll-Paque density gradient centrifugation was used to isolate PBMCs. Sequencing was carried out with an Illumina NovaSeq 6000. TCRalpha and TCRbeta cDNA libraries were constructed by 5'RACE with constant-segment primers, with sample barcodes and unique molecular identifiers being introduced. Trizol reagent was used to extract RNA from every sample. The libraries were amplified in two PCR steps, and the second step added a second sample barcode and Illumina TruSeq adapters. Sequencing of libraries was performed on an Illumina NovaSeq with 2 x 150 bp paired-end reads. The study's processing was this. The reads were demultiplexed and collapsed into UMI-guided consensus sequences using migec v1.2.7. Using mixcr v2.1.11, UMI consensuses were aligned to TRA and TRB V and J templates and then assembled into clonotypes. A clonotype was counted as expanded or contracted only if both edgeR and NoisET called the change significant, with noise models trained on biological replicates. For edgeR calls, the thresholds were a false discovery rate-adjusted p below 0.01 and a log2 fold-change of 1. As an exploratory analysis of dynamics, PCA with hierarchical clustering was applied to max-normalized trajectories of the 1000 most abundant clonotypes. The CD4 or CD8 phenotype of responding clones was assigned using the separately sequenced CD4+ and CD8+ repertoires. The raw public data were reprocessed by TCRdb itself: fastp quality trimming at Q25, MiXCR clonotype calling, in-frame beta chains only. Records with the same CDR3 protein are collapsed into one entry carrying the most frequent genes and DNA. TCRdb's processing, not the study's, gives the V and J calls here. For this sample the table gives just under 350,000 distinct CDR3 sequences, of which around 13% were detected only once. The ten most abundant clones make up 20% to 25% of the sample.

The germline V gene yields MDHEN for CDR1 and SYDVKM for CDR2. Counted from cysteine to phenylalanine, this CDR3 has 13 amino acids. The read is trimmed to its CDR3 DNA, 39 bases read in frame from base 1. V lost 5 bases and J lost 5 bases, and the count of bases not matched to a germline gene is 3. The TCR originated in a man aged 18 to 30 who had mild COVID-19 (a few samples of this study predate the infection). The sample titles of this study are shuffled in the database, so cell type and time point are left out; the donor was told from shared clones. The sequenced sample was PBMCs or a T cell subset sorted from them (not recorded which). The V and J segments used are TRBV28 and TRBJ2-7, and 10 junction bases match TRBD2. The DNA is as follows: TGTGCCAGCAGTAGCGGGGGGGAAGACGAGCAGTACTTC. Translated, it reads CASSSGGEDEQYF.